This T cell receptor (beta chain) was identified in a study of T-cell memory formation after mild COVID-19. Study context: Largely donor-specific sequence clusters came from a couple of donors.

The V end lost 0 bases, the J end lost 1 base, and 9 bases lay between the germline ends. Germline V gene lookup returns CDR1 MGHRA and CDR2 YSYEKL. The CDR3 length is 15 residues. The table lists this clonotype with a few counts. TCRdb passed the 5' RACE reads through MiXCR, listing each CDR3 protein once. The sample carries a few hundred thousand distinct CDR3 sequences, over 20% recorded once. The TCR comes from an adult woman who had mild COVID-19 (a few samples of this study predate the infection). Cell type and time point are not known. Input material: PBMCs or a T cell subset sorted from them (not recorded which). The chain carries TRBV4-1 and TRBJ2-5; D not resolved. CDR3 nucleotide sequence: TGCGCCAGCAGCCAAGAGGTCCCCTTCCAAGAGACCCAGTACTTC. Its protein is CASSQEVPFQETQYF.